The 29 T cell receptor beta chains given below trace back to one sample, sequenced in a study of response to subunit inactivated influenza vaccine. TCRdb redid the calling of the RT-PCR reads with MiXCR, one entry per CDR3 protein. The sample contains 650,000 to 800,000 distinct CDR3 sequences, approximately 13% of which appear only once. Sample: PBMCs from blood, taken less than 15 days before vaccination. The receptors derive from a man aged 50 to 60 who received an inactivated influenza vaccine.

The sample holds a few counts of this clonotype. An end of the junction does not agree with germline; a read error may underlie this. The chain carries TRBV10-3 and TRBJ1-2; unclear D gene. The CDR3 is made up of 13 amino acids. Looked up from germline, CDR1 is ENHRY and CDR2 is SYGVKD. CDR3 nucleotide sequence: TGTGCCATCAATGAGGAAACTAACTATGGCTACACCTTC. It translates to CAINEETNYGYTF.

The chain carries TRBV4-1 and TRBJ2-5; TRBD1 agrees at 8 bases. V was clipped by 3 bases and J by 5 bases; unmatched bases: 5. Per germline, CDR1 MGHRA and CDR2 YSYEKL. CDR3 length: 14 amino acids. In DNA form, the CDR3 reads TGCGCCAGCAGCCACAGACAGGGGTATGAGACCCAGTACTTC. Amino acid sequence: CASSHRQGYETQYF.

J is TRBJ2-1 and V is TRBV19; 7 nucleotides line up with TRBD2. The CDR3 runs 17 residues. The V segment lost 0 bases and the J segment 3 bases; nucleotides outside the gene matches: 8. Germline values: CDR1 LNHDA, CDR2 SQIVND (reference sequence). CDR3 in DNA: TGTGCCAGTAGTATAGATCTTGCCAGCGGGAACTACAATGAGCAGTTCTTC. Residues: CASSIDLASGNYNEQFF.

The chain carries TRBV6-2 or TRBV6-3 and TRBJ2-5; TRBD2 matches at 13 bases. CDR3 size: 17 residues. The junction had 12 bases not matched to a gene; V was cut back by 6 bases and J by 5 bases. Germline V lookup: CDR1 MNHEY, CDR2 SVGEGT. In DNA, the CDR3 is TGTGCCAGCAGCCCCCTCGGACTAGCGGGAGCCAGGGAGACCCAGTACTTC. This encodes CASSPLGLAGARETQYF.

This clonotype occurred a few times. V is TRBV12-3 or TRBV12-4 and J is TRBJ2-7; perhaps D is TRBD1 or TRBD2 (6 bases each). The germline V and J ends were trimmed by 5 bases and 2 bases, with 16 bases remaining between them. CDR3 length: 15 residues. The CDR3 sequence: CASSRGVSGTYEQYF. The CDR3 DNA sequence: TGTGCCAGCAGTAGGGGGGTCAGTGGGACCTACGAGCAGTACTTC.

This clonotype has just a few counts. The chain combines TRBV6-2 or TRBV6-3 with TRBJ2-2; D remains ambiguous. This CDR3 contains 17 residues. V lost 2 bases, J lost 0 bases, and 13 bases lay in between. The germline CDR1 and CDR2 sequences are MNHEY and SVGEGT. CDR3 protein: CASSYALLLSNTGELFF. The CDR3 DNA reads as TGTGCCAGCAGTTACGCCTTACTACTTTCGAACACCGGGGAGCTGTTTTTT.

J is TRBJ2-5 and V is TRBV20-1; TRBD1 aligns across 9 bases. The CDR3 has 16 residues. V lost 3 bases and J lost 1; bases outside the gene matches: 9. Looked up from germline, CDR1 is DFQATT and CDR2 is SNEGSKA (reference sequence). CDR3 in DNA: TGCAGTGCTAGGGGCTCGGGACAGGGCTTCCAAGAGACCCAGTACTTC. This translates into CSARGSGQGFQETQYF.

This clonotype occurred a few times. The chain couples TRBV7-2 to TRBJ2-1, with D possibly matching TRBD2 (5 bases). V lost 7 bases to trimming and J lost 9 bases, with 16 bases between them. The CDR3 length is 13 residues. CDR1 is SGHTA, CDR2 FQGNSA, per germline. The DNA for the CDR3 is TGTGCCAGCAATGACGCGAGACGGGGTGAGCAGTTCTTC. As protein: CASNDARRGEQFF.

The chain links TRBV7-6 to TRBJ2-3; 10 nucleotides match TRBD2. With 6 bases clipped from V and 7 bases from J, the junction kept 16 bases outside the gene matches. Germline V gives CDR1 SGHVS, CDR2 FNYEAQ. There are 17 residues in the CDR3. The CDR3 is CASSPTLSGGARYTQYF. The CDR3 region has the DNA TGTGCCAGCAGTCCAACCCTAAGCGGGGGGGCTCGATATACGCAGTATTTT.

This chain joins TRBV27 and TRBJ2-3; 9 bases are a match to TRBD1. Per germline, CDR1 MNHEY and CDR2 SMNVEV (reference sequence). V trimming: 8 bases; J trimming: 5 bases; junction bases outside the gene matches: 8. CDR3 length: 14 amino acids. CDR3 sequence reads: CASSTGGLGDTQYF. In DNA, the CDR3 is TGTGCCAGCTCTACAGGGGGCCTGGGAGATACGCAGTATTTT.

This clonotype was observed a handful of times. The chain employs TRBV6-2 or TRBV6-3 and TRBJ2-5, with 11 bases matching TRBD2. Germline V lookup: CDR1 MNHEY, CDR2 SVGEGT. V was pared by 4 bases and J by 7 bases, with 11 bases of the junction left unmatched. The CDR3 runs 16 residues. The CDR3 coding sequence is TGTGCCAGCAGTTCTAGACTAGCGGGATACTTGGGGACCCAGTACTTC. Protein sequence: CASSSRLAGYLGTQYF.

Only a few counts were recorded for this clonotype. V gene TRBV15 combines with J gene TRBJ2-3, with a weak D call TRBD1 (5 bases). The length of the CDR3 is 15 residues. Germline CDR1 LNHNV, CDR2 YYDKDF (reference sequence). Trimming stripped 8 bases from V and 3 bases from J, with 18 bases between. The CDR3 loop reads CATRTLTLGTDTQYF. Here the CDR3 DNA reads TGTGCCACCCGGACACTCACCCTAGGGACAGATACGCAGTATTTT.

The chain uses TRBV27 and TRBJ1-6; D possibly corresponds to TRBD1 (6 bases). Between the trimmed V and J ends, which lost 2 bases and 11 bases, there was a span of 13 bases. The CDR3 is 14 amino acids. CDR1 MNHEY and CDR2 SMNVEV come from the germline V gene (reference sequence). The CDR3 nucleotides read TGTGCCAGCAGTTTACAGGGGTGGATTCCACCCCTCCACTTT. Translation gives CASSLQGWIPPLHF.

The rearrangement links TRBV29-1 to TRBJ2-3; 11 bases agree with TRBD2. CDR1 is SQVTM, CDR2 ANQGSEA, per germline. Losses at the gene ends were 8 bases for V and 5 bases for J; bases not matched to a gene: 12. CDR3 size: 15 residues. In nucleotides, the CDR3 is TGCAGCACGCCACTAGCGGGAGTTTCCAGAGATACGCAGTATTTT. Amino acid sequence: CSTPLAGVSRDTQYF.

This clonotype was counted many times. The V call is TRBV4-2, the J call TRBJ2-7, with a tentative D call TRBD1 (5 bases). CDR3 length: 15 residues. CDR1 is LGHNA, CDR2 YNFKEQ, per germline. V dropped 0 bases and J dropped 3 bases, with 12 bases sitting between them. CDR3 coding DNA: TGTGCCAGCAGCCAAGATTACAGCAGGGTCTACGAGCAGTACTTC. Protein product: CASSQDYSRVYEQYF.

The chain employs TRBV7-2 and TRBJ2-5; possibly TRBD1 for D (6 bases). The CDR3 has 15 residues. The V gene's germline CDR1 is SGHTA and CDR2 FQGNSA. V lost 0 bases and J 5 bases, leaving 13 bases between the germline ends. The CDR3 reads CASSLALDSWETQYF. CDR3 nucleotide sequence: TGTGCCAGCAGCTTAGCCCTGGACAGCTGGGAGACCCAGTACTTC.

This sequence joins TRBV5-1 and TRBJ2-7, with 9 bases aligning to TRBD1. This CDR3 has 14 amino acids. Germline V gives CDR1 SGHRS, CDR2 YFSETQ. The ends lost 2 bases at V and 6 bases at J; junction bases unmatched: 6. Here the CDR3 reads CASSLTGGNGEQYF. The DNA of the CDR3 is TGCGCCAGCAGCTTAACAGGGGGCAATGGCGAGCAGTACTTC.

In this sample, this clonotype turned up a few times. V gene TRBV27 combines with J gene TRBJ2-6; D unclear. V was shortened by 5 bases and J by 0 bases, with 11 bases between the two germline ends. Germline assignment: CDR1 MNHEY and CDR2 SMNVEV (reference sequence). This CDR3 has 16 residues. The CDR3 bases are TGTGCCAGCAGTACCGCCTGGGCCTCTGGGGCCAACGTCCTGACTTTC. It translates to CASSTAWASGANVLTF.

To note about this clonotype: One end of the junction fails to match germline, which may point to a read error. The gene calls are TRBV6-2 or TRBV6-3 and TRBJ2-7, with TRBD1 identical over 7 bases. CDR3 length: 15 residues. Germline lookup yields CDR1 MNHEY and CDR2 SVGEGT. As DNA, the CDR3 is TGTGCCATCAGTTACTCTCAGGGGGACCTCTACGAGCAGTACTTC. It translates to CAISYSQGDLYEQYF.

This clonotype was detected many times. This rearrangement joins TRBV6-1 to TRBJ2-1; TRBD1 matches 9 bases. This CDR3 contains 15 residues. Per germline, CDR1 MNHNS and CDR2 SASEGT. V lost 6 bases and J lost 9; bases outside the gene matches: 12. The CDR3 coding sequence is TGTGCCAGCAGACCTAGGACAGGGGACGCAGGTGAGCAGTTCTTC. Translated, it gives CASRPRTGDAGEQFF.

The chain joins TRBV28 to TRBJ2-3; 8 positions agree with TRBD2. The germline gives CDR1 MDHEN, CDR2 SYDVKM. V lost 3 bases to trimming and J lost 5 bases; unmatched junction nucleotides: 10. The CDR3 sequence is 16 residues long. DNA for the CDR3: TGTGCCAGCAGTTTTTTCGGGGGGGCCTCGGGAGATACGCAGTATTTT. Amino acid sequence: CASSFFGGASGDTQYF.

V and J are TRBV19 and TRBJ2-1; TRBD2 agrees at 11 bases. This CDR3 comprises 13 residues. Trimming at V came to 7 bases and at J to 4 bases, leaving 0 bases not matched to a gene. From germline, CDR1 is LNHDA and CDR2 SQIVND (reference sequence). For the CDR3, the DNA is TGTGCCAGTATAGCGGGAGGGTACAATGAGCAGTTCTTC. Translating it yields CASIAGGYNEQFF.

This clonotype was recorded many times. The chain recombines TRBV14 with TRBJ2-7; no clear D gene. V lost 4 bases to trimming and J lost 3 bases, with 7 bases between them. The CDR3 loop spans 12 amino acids. The V gene's germline CDR1 is SGHDN and CDR2 FVKESK. For the CDR3, the DNA is TGTGCCAGCAGCCCTACATACTACGAGCAGTACTTC. Amino acids: CASSPTYYEQYF.

The rearrangement joins TRBV6-1 to TRBJ2-5; 9 nucleotides align to TRBD2. This CDR3 spans 14 amino acids. J gave up 4 bases and V 8 bases, and 8 bases lay outside the gene matches. Looked up from germline, CDR1 is MNHNS and CDR2 is SASEGT. CDR3 DNA sequence: TGTGCCAGCGGGCCCCTAGCGGGGCTAGAGACCCAGTACTTC. Translation: CASGPLAGLETQYF.

The CDR3 region has the DNA TGCAGTGCTAGGGACGTGAGGGAGACCCAGTACTTC. Translation gives CSARDVRETQYF. This chain links TRBV20-1 with TRBJ2-5; D call uncertain. This CDR3 has 12 residues. V lost 3 bases to trimming and J lost 5 bases, with 10 bases between them. Germline V gene lookup returns CDR1 DFQATT and CDR2 SNEGSKA (reference sequence).

The V call is TRBV2, the J call TRBJ2-7, with 7 nucleotides matching TRBD1. J was trimmed by 1 base and V by 6 bases; bases with no gene match: 3. The CDR3 spans 13 residues. CDR1 and CDR2 from the germline V gene are SNHLY and FYNNEI. CDR3 sequence (DNA): TGTGCCAGCAGCGGGACAGCTTCCTACGAGCAGTACTTC. Amino acids: CASSGTASYEQYF. The full variable domain, with the rest looked up from reference TRBV2 and TRBJ2-7, is EPEVTQTPSHQVTQMGQEVILRCVPISNHLYFYWYRQILGQKVEFLVSFYNNEISEKSEIFDDQFSVERPDGSNFTLKIRSTKLEDSAMYFCASSGTASYEQYFGPGTRLTVT.

This clonotype was recorded a few times. The chain employs TRBV18 and TRBJ2-3; possibly TRBD1 for D (6 bases). Trimming stripped 1 base from V and 4 bases from J, with 12 bases between. This CDR3 region has 15 residues. CDR1 and CDR2 (germline): KGHSH, LQKENI. The CDR3 DNA reads as TGTGCCAGCTCACCACGGACAGTGGGGGCAGATACGCAGTATTTT. Protein: CASSPRTVGADTQYF.

In its sample, this clonotype was seen many times. The V and J genes are TRBV9 and TRBJ2-2; 9 nucleotides match TRBD2. Trimming cost V 3 bases and J 1 base; bases outside gene matches: 4. The CDR3 has 16 amino acids. Germline CDR1 and CDR2: SGDLS and YYNGEE. CDR3 coding DNA: TGTGCCAGCAGCGGGGGACTAGCTGTGAACACCGGGGAGCTGTTTTTT. Amino acids: CASSGGLAVNTGELFF. The full variable domain, completed using reference TRBV9 and TRBJ2-2, is DSGVTQTPKHLITATGQRVTLRCSPRSGDLSVYWYQQSLDQGLQFLIQYYNGEERAKGNILERFSAQQFPDLHSELNLSSLELGDSALYFCASSGGLAVNTGELFFGEGSRLTVL.

This clonotype was seen a handful of times. The chain is built from TRBV4-1 and TRBJ2-7; D unclear. CDR1 MGHRA and CDR2 YSYEKL come from the germline V gene. The CDR3 spans 16 residues. The V and J ends lost 0 bases and 1 base respectively, with 13 bases between them. The CDR3 loop is CASSQERATFSYEQYF. The CDR3 DNA follows: TGCGCCAGCAGCCAAGAACGGGCCACCTTTTCCTACGAGCAGTACTTC.